These 22 T cell receptor beta chains were sequenced from one sample in a study of CD8 T cells in ankylosing spondylitis. The study, taken as a whole, reports: A TCR beta motif made of roughly eight highly homologous variants seemed typical of ankylosing spondylitis blood.

Each CDR3 protein is one row after TCRdb ran MiXCR on the 5' RACE reads. This table holds a few hundred thousand distinct CDR3 sequences, approximately 20% found once. Which antigens these TCRs recognize remains unknown. Sequenced material: blood, either unsorted or a sorted T cell fraction (not recorded which). The receptors here all came from a male donor with ankylosing spondylitis.

This clonotype was seen at least ten times. V is TRBV11-2 and J is TRBJ2-7; the D gene is possibly TRBD1 (6 bases). Germline CDR1 SGHAT, CDR2 FQNNGV. Trimming cost V 0 bases and J 3 bases, with 12 bases left between them. CDR3 length: 15 residues. The CDR3 is CASSLDGGQRYEQYF. Written as DNA, the CDR3 is TGTGCCAGCAGCTTAGATGGCGGACAGCGCTACGAGCAGTACTTC.

This clonotype was counted only a few times. This chain connects TRBV20-1 to TRBJ2-1, with D perhaps TRBD2 (6 bases). Germline values: CDR1 DFQATT, CDR2 SNEGSKA (reference sequence). The ends were cut back, 6 bases at V and 2 bases at J, with 14 bases in the middle. The CDR3 loop spans 14 amino acids. DNA of the CDR3: TGCAGTGCAAACACCGGGACTCCCTACAATGAGCAGTTCTTC. Translating gives CSANTGTPYNEQFF.

The chain has TRBV6-1 and TRBJ2-2; tentatively, D is TRBD2 (7 bases). Germline values: CDR1 MNHNS, CDR2 SASEGT. The CDR3 runs 17 residues. Between the trimmed V and J ends, which lost 2 bases and 6 bases, there was a span of 19 bases. The chain's CDR3 is CASSEHIYRGAAGELFF. The CDR3 region has the DNA TGTGCCAGCAGTGAACACATCTATCGGGGGGCAGCCGGGGAGCTGTTTTTT.

This clonotype was seen more than once but under ten times. The rearrangement uses TRBV27 and TRBJ1-4; TRBD1 might be the D (5 bases). V was shortened by 6 bases and J by 3 bases, with 14 bases between the two germline ends. Germline assignment: CDR1 MNHEY and CDR2 SMNVEV (reference sequence). The CDR3 has 15 residues. The CDR3 DNA follows: TGTGCCAGCAGCTCCCTCGGGGCTTCTAATGAAAAACTGTTTTTT. This sequence encodes CASSSLGASNEKLFF.

The chain recombines TRBV11-3 with TRBJ2-1, with D unclear. Germline V gene lookup returns CDR1 SGHNT and CDR2 YENEEA. The V end was cut by 5 bases, the J end by 2 bases, with 13 bases between. The CDR3 totals 15 residues. This CDR3 is CASSPRESAYNEQFF. CDR3 DNA: TGTGCCAGCAGCCCACGAGAGTCGGCCTACAATGAGCAGTTCTTC.

The chain links TRBV7-9 to TRBJ1-1; 10 bases agree with TRBD1. CDR1 is SEHNR and CDR2 is FQNEAQ in the germline V gene (reference sequence). The trim removed 5 bases at V and 11 bases at J, leaving 17 bases unmatched. The CDR3 spans 16 residues. The CDR3 spells CASSPGTGASLRVAFF. Written as DNA, the CDR3 is TGTGCCAGCAGCCCGGGGACAGGGGCATCCCTCCGCGTTGCTTTCTTT.

This clonotype was counted only a few times. CDR3 bases: TGCAGCGCACCGGGACAGGGGGCTTATACGCAGTATTTT. This encodes CSAPGQGAYTQYF. V is TRBV29-1 and J is TRBJ2-3; 12 positions agree with TRBD1. With 7 bases clipped from V and 7 bases from J, the junction kept 6 bases outside the gene matches. Germline CDR1 is SQVTM and CDR2 is ANQGSEA. The CDR3 consists of 13 residues.

Points on this clonotype: Its ends do not fully match the called genes, so a read error is possible. This chain links TRBV4-1 with TRBJ2-3; 11 nucleotides agree with TRBD2. The CDR3 contains 13 residues. Germline lookup yields CDR1 MGHRA and CDR2 YSYEKL. CDR3 nucleotide sequence: TGCGCCAGCAGCCAAGGTAGTAGCGGGGGGGCATTGTTT. Residues: CASSQGSSGGALF.

The gene calls are TRBV29-1 and TRBJ2-1; tentative D call: TRBD2 (6 bases). V gave up 7 bases and J gave up 2 bases, with 21 bases separating them. From germline, CDR1 is SQVTM and CDR2 ANQGSEA. CDR3 length: 16 residues. CDR3 region: CSAHMELAVTYNEQFF. DNA for the CDR3: TGCAGCGCCCATATGGAACTAGCAGTAACCTACAATGAGCAGTTCTTC.

The gene calls are TRBV4-1 and TRBJ1-2; a possible D gene is TRBD1 (5 bases). The V end was cut by 0 bases, the J end by 5 bases, with 13 bases between. Germline CDR1 and CDR2: MGHRA and YSYEKL. This CDR3 spans 15 amino acids. CDR3: CASSQEERGSYGYTF. The CDR3 DNA sequence: TGCGCCAGCAGCCAAGAGGAGAGGGGCTCATATGGCTACACCTTC.

The table lists this clonotype with a few counts. The V and J genes are TRBV28 and TRBJ2-2; D call uncertain. CDR3 length: 14 amino acids. Germline V lookup: CDR1 MDHEN, CDR2 SYDVKM. V was shortened by 3 bases and J by 6 bases, with 11 bases between the two germline ends. CDR3 nucleotide sequence: TGTGCCAGCAGTTTTGCAGTAGAAGCCGGGGAGCTGTTTTTT. Translated, it gives CASSFAVEAGELFF.

The genes are TRBV28 and TRBJ2-3; 11 bases match TRBD1. The germline gives CDR1 MDHEN, CDR2 SYDVKM. The CDR3 loop spans 15 amino acids. V was pared by 5 bases and J by 2 bases, with 3 bases of the junction left unmatched. The chain's CDR3 is CASSPGQGATDTQYF. The CDR3 coding sequence is TGTGCCAGCAGTCCCGGACAGGGGGCCACAGATACGCAGTATTTT.

The V gene is TRBV6-5, the J gene TRBJ1-1, with TRBD1 as a possible D gene (6 bases). The CDR3 contains 12 residues. Trimming shortened V by 9 bases and J by 4 bases, and 12 bases separated the two germline ends. Germline CDR1 MNHEY, CDR2 SVGAGI. DNA for the CDR3: TGTGCCAGTAGGCAGGGGCTCACTGAAGCTTTCTTT. It translates to CASRQGLTEAFF.

The V call is TRBV5-1, the J call TRBJ2-6, with a possible D match to TRBD1 (5 bases). This CDR3 region has 20 residues. V was pared by 1 base and J by 0 bases, with 20 bases between. CDR1 is SGHRS and CDR2 is YFSETQ in the germline V gene. The CDR3 nucleotides are TGCGCCAGCAGCTTGTGGGGTCAGGGTACTTCCTCCTCTGGGGCCAACGTCCTGACTTTC. It yields the protein CASSLWGQGTSSSGANVLTF.

This clonotype has just a few counts. The chain uses TRBV7-9 and TRBJ2-7; D is possibly TRBD1 or TRBD2 (6 bases each). This CDR3 spans 15 amino acids. Germline V CDR1 and CDR2: SEHNR, FQNEAQ (reference sequence). V gave up 4 bases and J gave up 3 bases, with 16 bases separating them. The CDR3 nucleotides are TGTGCCAGCAGCTCCCGAGGGGGAGGTGACTACGAGCAGTACTTC. Protein product: CASSSRGGGDYEQYF.

With regard to this clonotype: The final CDR3 position lacks the conserved phenylalanine or tryptophan, pointing to a likely read error. This chain connects TRBV9 to TRBJ1-2; no reliable D call. The CDR3 is 16 amino acids. V gave up 0 bases and J gave up 2 bases, with 14 bases separating them. Germline CDR1 SGDLS, CDR2 YYNGEE. The CDR3 sequence is CASSVDRSGDNYGYTS. CDR3 DNA sequence: TGTGCCAGCAGCGTAGACCGTTCCGGAGACAACTATGGCTACACCTCC.

The V and J genes are TRBV12-3 or TRBV12-4 and TRBJ2-5, with 7 bases matching TRBD1. The trim removed 3 bases at V and 5 bases at J, leaving 12 bases unmatched. This CDR3 spans 16 amino acids. As DNA, the CDR3 is TGTGCCAGCAGTTTTCTAGGGGGCGGAATAGGGGAGACCCAGTACTTC. Its protein is CASSFLGGGIGETQYF.

The rearrangement joins TRBV4-1 to TRBJ2-7; D is tentatively TRBD1 or TRBD2 (6 bases each). Germline CDR1 is MGHRA and CDR2 is YSYEKL. The CDR3 loop spans 14 amino acids. Trimming cost V 1 base and J 2 bases, with 9 bases left between them. The CDR3 spells CASSQGGAPYEQYF. CDR3 nucleotide sequence: TGCGCCAGCAGCCAAGGGGGGGCTCCCTACGAGCAGTACTTC.

This rearrangement joins TRBV7-9 to TRBJ2-1, with 10 nucleotides matching TRBD2. Germline trimming cut 5 bases from V and 8 bases from J; bases unmatched to any gene: 6. There are 14 residues in the CDR3. Germline V gives CDR1 SEHNR, CDR2 FQNEAQ (reference sequence). The chain's CDR3 is CASSLSGRNDEQFF. CDR3 sequence (DNA): TGTGCCAGCAGCCTTAGCGGGAGGAACGATGAGCAGTTCTTC.

In its sample, this clonotype was seen a few times. The chain is built from TRBV12-3 or TRBV12-4 and TRBJ1-1; D is uncertain. The CDR3 runs 13 residues. Trimming shortened V by 10 bases and J by 3 bases, and 15 bases separated the two germline ends. This CDR3 reads CANSGTGDTEAFF. CDR3 coding DNA: TGTGCCAATTCGGGAACTGGGGACACTGAAGCTTTCTTT.

In this sample, this clonotype turned up a few times. The rearrangement joins TRBV29-1 to TRBJ1-1, with D perhaps matching TRBD1 (5 bases). Per the germline V gene, CDR1 is SQVTM and CDR2 is ANQGSEA. The CDR3 consists of 13 residues. V was cut by 5 bases and J by 1 base, with 11 bases left in between. The CDR3 loop is CSVPRDQNTEAFF. The CDR3, as DNA: TGCAGCGTTCCCCGGGACCAGAACACTGAAGCTTTCTTT.

The chain recombines TRBV7-2 with TRBJ1-1; the match to TRBD1 covers 8 bases. The CDR3 length is 14 residues. The germline V gene has CDR1 SGHTA and CDR2 FQGNSA. The V and J ends lost 4 bases and 2 bases, in that order; junction bases with no gene match: 3. DNA for the CDR3: TGTGCCAGCAGCTGGGGACAGGCAAACACTGAAGCTTTCTTT. Its translation: CASSWGQANTEAFF. Variable domain in full (rest from reference TRBV7-2 and TRBJ1-1): GAGVSQSPSNKVTEKGKDVELRCDPISGHTALYWYRQSLGQGLEFLIYFQGNSAPDKSGLPSDRFSAERTGGSVSTLTIQRTQQEDSAVYLCASSWGQANTEAFFGQGTRLTVV.